The text below deals with one T cell receptor beta chain. This entry is derived from a study of blood T cell repertoires in COVID-19. Study details: T cells, B-cell-depleted T cells, or PBMCs provided the cDNA or gDNA that served as material.

Germline CDR1 reads MNHEY; CDR2 reads SMNVEV (reference sequence). With 7 bases clipped from V and 6 bases from J, the junction kept 11 bases outside the gene matches. The CDR3 sequence is 16 residues long. Here immunoSEQ multiplex PCR was the method, and the copy in TCRdb shows in-frame clones only, minus some. The sample contains 210,000 or so clones, more than 75% of which appear only once. The chain carries TRBV27 and TRBJ2-1, with 11 bases aligning to TRBD2. The source of this sequence is a middle-aged man with active or convalescent COVID-19. The sample comprised peripheral blood. The CDR3 spells CASTDSTSGRINEQFF. CDR3 coding DNA: TGTGCCAGCACCGACAGCACTAGCGGGAGAATCAATGAGCAGTTCTTC.